This T cell receptor (beta chain) was found in a study of PD-1 blockade in classical Hodgkin lymphoma. Study-level results: In newly diagnosed patients, baseline TCR diversity was reportedly below that of healthy donors.

On this clone: Its target is not known.

Produced via immunoSEQ multiplex PCR; TCRdb's table is partial and in-frame only. The data hold about 98,000 clones, with 92% observed a single time. The V gene's germline CDR1 is GTSNPN and CDR2 SVGIG (reference sequence). This CDR3 spans 14 amino acids. The germline V and J ends were trimmed by 0 bases and 0 bases, with 6 bases remaining between them. With no exception, relapse followed autologous stem cell transplantation in all patients, and brentuximab vedotin exposure varied. This receptor was taken from a human donor with classical Hodgkin lymphoma. The material was peripheral blood mononuclear cells (PBMCs), obtained at baseline. The chain couples TRBV30 to TRBJ1-3; no clear D. CDR3 sequence (DNA): TGTGCCTGGAGTGTTACAGCCTCTGGAAACACCATATATTTT. As protein: CAWSVTASGNTIYF. The whole variable domain, filled in from reference TRBV30 and TRBJ1-3, reads SQTIHQWPATLVQPVGSPLSLECTVEGTSNPNLYWYRQAAGRGLQLLFYSVGIGQISSEVPQNLSASRPQDRQFILSSKKLLLSDSGFYLCAWSVTASGNTIYFGEGSWLTVV.